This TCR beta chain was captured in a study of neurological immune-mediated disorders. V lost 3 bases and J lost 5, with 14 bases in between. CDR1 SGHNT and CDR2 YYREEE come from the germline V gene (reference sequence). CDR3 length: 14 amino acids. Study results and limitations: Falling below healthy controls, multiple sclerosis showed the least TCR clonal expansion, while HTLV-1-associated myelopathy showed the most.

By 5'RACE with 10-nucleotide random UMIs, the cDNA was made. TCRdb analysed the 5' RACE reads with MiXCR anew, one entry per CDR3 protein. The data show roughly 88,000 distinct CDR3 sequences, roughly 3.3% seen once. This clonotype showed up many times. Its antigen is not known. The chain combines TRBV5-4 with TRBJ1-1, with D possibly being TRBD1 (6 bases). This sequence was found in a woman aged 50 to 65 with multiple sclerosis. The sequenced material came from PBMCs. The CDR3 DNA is TGTGCCAGCAGCTCCGAGGGGGGCAGGACTGAAGCTTTCTTT. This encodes CASSSEGGRTEAFF.